This T cell receptor (beta chain) came from a study of CD8 T cells in Susac syndrome (dated by TCRdb to about 2019). With regard to the full study: The study used repertoire sequencing to test whether antigen drove CD8+ T cell activation and differentiation in Susac syndrome. The study compared CD8+ T cell repertoire clonality among over ten healthy donors, 14 Susac syndrome patients and fewer than 19 multiple sclerosis patients.

RNA was extracted using the RNeasy kit, and about 0.5 to 1 microgram was reverse transcribed with random hexamers. The immunoSEQ multiplex PCR assay, which covers 54 Vbeta and 13 Jbeta segments, was used to amplify TCR beta CDR3 regions. PCR amplification bias was corrected by using a synthetic template baseline for primer optimization and computational correction. The authors' analysis ran thus. Reads were annotated to V, D and J genes per IMGT and analyzed with immunoSEQ Analyzer, keeping only productive sequences. To calculate clonality, Shannon entropy was normalized by log2 of the number of productive unique sequences and then subtracted from one. For each patient and control, public and private clones were evaluated among the 100 most prevalent clones. Clones were defined as Susac-specific if absent from the healthy and MS cohorts, from roughly 1,100 published viral clones and from other ImmuneACCESS disease sequences. TCRdb trimmed public reads at Q25 via fastp, called clones via MiXCR and kept in-frame beta chains. Entries that share a CDR3 protein sequence are merged under the most common genes and DNA. These V and J calls derive from TCRdb rather than the authors' analysis. This sample comprises approximately 140,000 distinct CDR3 sequences, 94% of them detected only once. The leading ten clones occupy 0.25% to 0.3% of the sample.

A distance of 8 bases separates the germline ends of V and J, which lose 2 bases and 7 bases respectively. The germline V gene supplies CDR1 SGHDN and CDR2 FVKESK. Taken from cysteine to phenylalanine, the CDR3 has 13 residues. Only the CDR3 part of the read is kept: 39 bases, read in frame from the first base. Peripheral blood CD8+ and CD4+ T cells from healthy donors, Susac syndrome patients and multiple sclerosis patients were profiled by high-throughput TCR beta sequencing. Healthy donors were age- and sex-matched controls. Bulk CD8+ and CD4+ T cells were purified magnetically by negative isolation, whereas CD8+ TEMRA cells were enriched by FACS. Blood was drawn into EDTA tubes, processed within 24 hours, and PBMCs were isolated by density gradient centrifugation. PBMCs destined for TCR sequencing were cryopreserved in liquid nitrogen and later thawed in a 37 °C water bath. The sorted or isolated CD4+, CD8+ and CD8+ TEMRA cells reached a purity of at least 90%.

Broad study findings and their caveats: The study acknowledged that relatively few individuals were included in the TCR sequencing and HLA analysis.

Details on this clonotype: Its binding antigen is unknown. Per-base qualities were not stored, and no clone one base away is much larger.

The receptor was derived from a human donor in good health. The sequence links TRBV14 to TRBJ2-2, with the D gene too uncertain to name. Sequenced sample: CD8+ T cells from PBMCs. The CDR3 sequence is CASSQLGGGELFF. The DNA sequence reads TGTGCCAGCAGCCAACTTGGTGGCGGGGAGCTGTTTTTT.